The T cell receptor beta chain under discussion was sequenced for a study of T cell changes during pregnancy in multiple sclerosis. Method: immunoSEQ multiplex PCR; TCRdb's copy keeps in-frame clones and lacks some. The sample lists 45,000 to 55,000 clones, about 92% seen once, with more than 0.7% in the top ten. The origin of this receptor is a female donor in good health, enrolled as a control in a pregnancy study. The sample here was CD4+ T cells from peripheral blood mononuclear cells, taken in the second trimester of pregnancy.

In DNA, the CDR3 is TGTGCCAGCAGCCAAGATTGGGGACTAGCGGGGATCCCCTACGAGCAGTACTTC. Its protein is CASSQDWGLAGIPYEQYF. The chain is built from TRBV4-2 and TRBJ2-7, with TRBD2 identical over 13 bases. J was trimmed by 2 bases and V by 0 bases; bases with no gene match: 7. The CDR3 totals 18 residues. Germline values: CDR1 LGHNA, CDR2 YNFKEQ.